The 8 T cell receptor beta chains in this list originate from one sample, sequenced in a study of blood T cell repertoires in COVID-19. Profiling relied on immunoSEQ multiplex PCR, and the TCRdb table lists in-frame clones only, not all of them. The repertoire consists of roughly 280,000 clones, with about 87% occurring once and the leading ten covering roughly 4.9%. Sequenced input: peripheral blood. The receptors derive from a woman aged 55 to 70 with COVID-19, enrolled during active disease.

The chain couples TRBV7-2 to TRBJ1-6; no clear D. The germline V and J ends were trimmed by 5 bases and 8 bases, with 13 bases remaining between them. The CDR3 is 14 residues long. Per the germline V gene, CDR1 is SGHTA and CDR2 is FQGNSA. CDR3 residues: CASSLHWRDSPLHF. DNA for the CDR3: TGTGCCAGCAGCCTCCATTGGAGAGATTCACCCCTCCACTTT.

This rearrangement joins TRBV3-1 (or the pseudogene TRBV3-2) to TRBJ1-6, with 11 bases identical to TRBD1. V lost 1 base to trimming and J lost 9 bases; unmatched junction nucleotides: 11. The CDR3 is made up of 18 amino acids. Germline V CDR1 and CDR2: LGHDT, YNNKEL (reference sequence). CDR3 loop: CASSQVPLTGTGGSPLHF. The CDR3 DNA reads as TGTGCCAGCAGCCAAGTTCCCCTCACCGGGACAGGGGGTTCACCCCTCCACTTT.

This clone appeared a single time. The chain carries TRBV5-1 and TRBJ2-6; D is perhaps TRBD2 (6 bases). Germline CDR1 reads SGHRS; CDR2 reads YFSETQ. The V and J ends lost 4 bases and 0 bases respectively, with 11 bases between them. The CDR3 is 16 residues long. CDR3 bases: TGCGCCAGCAGCGTCGACGGGGGCTCTGGGGCCAACGTCCTGACTTTC. Amino acids: CASSVDGGSGANVLTF.

The chain carries TRBV10-3 and TRBJ2-1; 9 nucleotides agree with TRBD2. This CDR3 is built from 16 residues. The V gene's germline CDR1 is ENHRY and CDR2 SYGVKD. The ends lost 4 bases at V and 0 bases at J; junction bases unmatched: 4. The DNA for the CDR3 is TGTGCCATCAGTGCCTTAGCGGGAGCCTCCTACAATGAGCAGTTCTTC. Translation: CAISALAGASYNEQFF.

The CDR3 spells CASSIGRTNYGYTF. CDR3 nucleotides: TGTGCCAGTAGTATTGGCAGGACTAACTATGGCTACACCTTC. The chain combines TRBV19 with TRBJ1-2, with D unclear. Germline V gene lookup returns CDR1 LNHDA and CDR2 SQIVND (reference sequence). The CDR3 extends over 14 amino acids. V was cut by 3 bases and J by 0 bases, with 8 bases left in between.

This clone showed up just a few times. The chain couples TRBV3-1 (or the pseudogene TRBV3-2) to TRBJ1-1; D is undetermined. The germline CDR1 and CDR2 sequences are LGHDT and YNNKEL (reference sequence). The CDR3 contains 12 residues. Trimming took 3 bases from V and 5 from J, leaving 7 bases between them. The CDR3 DNA is TGTGCCAGCAGCCACCACGGGACTGAAGCTTTCTTT. This encodes CASSHHGTEAFF.

This sequence joins TRBV6-2 or TRBV6-3 and TRBJ2-1; TRBD2 matches 9 bases. This CDR3 is 17 amino acids long. Germline V gene lookup returns CDR1 MNHEY and CDR2 SVGEGT. V trimming: 3 bases; J trimming: 6 bases; junction bases outside the gene matches: 12. CDR3 sequence reads: CASSYGRLSGSVNEQFF. The CDR3 coding sequence is TGTGCCAGCAGTTATGGGCGCCTTAGCGGGAGTGTCAATGAGCAGTTCTTC.

The chain employs TRBV25-1 and TRBJ1-1; maybe TRBD1 (6 bases). The CDR3 sequence is 14 residues long. V lost 6 bases and J lost 5, with 16 bases in between. Looked up from germline, CDR1 is MGHDK and CDR2 is SYGVNS. CDR3 DNA sequence: TGTGCCAGCAGCAAGACAGGTCAGGAGACTGAAGCTTTCTTT. Translated: CASSKTGQETEAFF.